Reported below is one TCR beta chain. Its target is not known. This record comes from a study of T cells in localized non-small cell lung cancer. Overall study results and limits: Highest T cell clonality was seen in uninvolved adjacent lung, surpassing that measured in tumor. Sequencing covered just one tumor region, so heterogeneity cannot be ruled out.

V shed 6 bases, J shed 6 bases, and the junction held 7 bases outside the gene matches. Germline assignment: CDR1 SEHNR and CDR2 FQNEAQ (reference sequence). The CDR3 is 13 amino acids. The method was immunoSEQ multiplex PCR; TCRdb's version includes in-frame clones alone and lacks a portion of them. Among some 39,000 clones, roughly three quarters were seen once, and the ten largest hold 30% to 35%. Specimen: PBMCs, collected before any cancer treatment. The rearrangement joins TRBV7-9 to TRBJ1-2, with 7 bases fitting TRBD1. This clonotype was obtained from a woman aged 35-75 years with stage II squamous cell lung carcinoma. CDR3 protein: CASSSTGSDGYTF. The CDR3 DNA is TGTGCCAGCAGTTCGACAGGGAGTGATGGCTACACCTTC.